A selection of T cell receptor beta chains follows, all from one sample in a study of OX40 agonist ivuxolimab in advanced cancers. TCRdb keeps only in-frame clones here, not all; method: immunoSEQ multiplex PCR. The sample holds 57,000 or so clones, roughly 89% seen once. The specimen was CD4+ or CD8+ T cells sorted from blood, collected in a trial of the OX40 agonist ivuxolimab. The receptor source for this set is an adult with an advanced solid tumor such as melanoma, head and neck, liver or kidney cancer. Each CDR3 is given with its conserved first and last residue. The order of the fields is CDR3 DNA, CDR3 protein, clone size, V gene, D gene, J gene. D genes are given only for firm matches. Clone size, where shown, is once, few, many, or a class for clones that have expanded.

CDR3 DNA: TGTGCCAGTAGTATTTTATCTAGTGGGGCAGGATTTTACAATGAGCAGTTCTTC; CDR3 protein: CASSILSSGAGFYNEQFF; clone size: .; V gene: TRBV19; D gene: .; J gene: TRBJ2-1
CDR3 DNA: TGTGCCAGCAGCTCTCGAGCAGCGGGAGGGAGCGGCGAGCAGTACTTC; CDR3 protein: CASSSRAAGGSGEQYF; clone size: few; V gene: TRBV5-4; D gene: TRBD2; J gene: TRBJ2-7
CDR3 DNA: TGTGCCAGCAGCTTCGAAACGAATCCCGGCGCCTACAATGAGCAGTTCTTC; CDR3 protein: CASSFETNPGAYNEQFF; clone size: .; V gene: TRBV11-3; D gene: .; J gene: TRBJ2-1
CDR3 DNA: TGCGCCAGCAGCCATGCAGCCGGGACAGGAGGATACGAGCAGTACTTC; CDR3 protein: CASSHAAGTGGYEQYF; clone size: .; V gene: TRBV4-3; D gene: TRBD1; J gene: TRBJ2-7
CDR3 DNA: TGTGCCAGCTCCGACTGGCGGGATACGCAGTATTTT; CDR3 protein: CASSDWRDTQYF; clone size: once; V gene: TRBV11-3; D gene: .; J gene: TRBJ2-3
CDR3 DNA: TGTGCCAGCAGCTTAGCTAGCGGGAGGGCGCCAGATACGCAGTATTTT; CDR3 protein: CASSLASGRAPDTQYF; clone size: .; V gene: TRBV7-2; D gene: TRBD2; J gene: TRBJ2-3
CDR3 DNA: TGTGCCAGCAGCTTAGCGGAGAGGTGGCGTGGTCCAGATACGCAGTATTTT; CDR3 protein: CASSLAERWRGPDTQYF; clone size: .; V gene: TRBV7-2; D gene: .; J gene: TRBJ2-3
CDR3 DNA: TGTGCCAGCAGTCCCCCTAGAGGGACACCGAGCTCTGGAAACACCATATATTTT; CDR3 protein: CASSPPRGTPSSGNTIYF; clone size: .; V gene: TRBV28; D gene: .; J gene: TRBJ1-3
CDR3 DNA: TGTGCCAGCAGCTTGACTAGCGGGGAGTTCTACGAGCAGTACTTC; CDR3 protein: CASSLTSGEFYEQYF; clone size: once; V gene: TRBV5-5; D gene: TRBD2; J gene: TRBJ2-7
CDR3 DNA: TGTGCCAGCAGCTTAGGGTACACTGAAGCTTTCTTT; CDR3 protein: CASSLGYTEAFF; clone size: .; V gene: TRBV7-3; D gene: .; J gene: TRBJ1-1
CDR3 DNA: TGTGCCAGCAGCTTAGCTTGGGGGGCAGGCCTGGAGACCCAGTACTTC; CDR3 protein: CASSLAWGAGLETQYF; clone size: .; V gene: TRBV7-2; D gene: .; J gene: TRBJ2-5
CDR3 DNA: TGTGCCAGCAGCTTACTGCGGGAGAGGTCAGATACGCAGTATTTT; CDR3 protein: CASSLLRERSDTQYF; clone size: .; V gene: TRBV11-3; D gene: TRBD2; J gene: TRBJ2-3
CDR3 DNA: TGTGCCAGCAGTTTAGGAGGGCATGGCTACACCTTC; CDR3 protein: CASSLGGHGYTF; clone size: .; V gene: TRBV28; D gene: .; J gene: TRBJ1-2
CDR3 DNA: TGTGCCAGCAGCCCGACAGGGCAAGAGACCCAGTACTTC; CDR3 protein: CASSPTGQETQYF; clone size: .; V gene: TRBV7-3; D gene: TRBD1; J gene: TRBJ2-5
CDR3 DNA: TGTGCCAGCAGCTTTGCTAGCGGACTCACAGATACGCAGTATTTT; CDR3 protein: CASSFASGLTDTQYF; clone size: .; V gene: TRBV7-2; D gene: TRBD2; J gene: TRBJ2-3
CDR3 DNA: TGTGCCAGCAGCCCTTACGGCACGGGAAATGAGTATTTT; CDR3 protein: CASSPYGTGNEYF; clone size: .; V gene: TRBV7-2; D gene: .; J gene: TRBJ2-3
CDR3 DNA: TGTGCCAGCAGTAACCGGGACAGGGGTTTTCAGCCCCAGCATTTT; CDR3 protein: CASSNRDRGFQPQHF; clone size: .; V gene: TRBV6-6; D gene: TRBD1; J gene: TRBJ1-5
CDR3 DNA: TGTGCCAGTAGTATAGGAAGGAGGTCCTATGGCTACACCTTC; CDR3 protein: CASSIGRRSYGYTF; clone size: few; V gene: TRBV19; D gene: .; J gene: TRBJ1-2
CDR3 DNA: TGTGCCAGCAGTTTCGCGGGGGACGCGTCCGGGTATGGCTACACCTTC; CDR3 protein: CASSFAGDASGYGYTF; clone size: .; V gene: TRBV28; D gene: .; J gene: TRBJ1-2
CDR3 DNA: TGCGCCAGCAGCGTCCTGACTAGCGGATACGAGCAGTACTTC; CDR3 protein: CASSVLTSGYEQYF; clone size: once; V gene: TRBV5-1; D gene: TRBD2; J gene: TRBJ2-7
CDR3 DNA: TGTGCCAGCAGTAGCTCGGGGTCCATCTACTACGAGCAGTACTTC; CDR3 protein: CASSSSGSIYYEQYF; clone size: .; V gene: TRBV6-5; D gene: .; J gene: TRBJ2-7
CDR3 DNA: TGCGCCAGCAGCTTACCGGGACTAGCCGGTGAGCAGTTCTTC; CDR3 protein: CASSLPGLAGEQFF; clone size: once; V gene: TRBV5-1; D gene: TRBD2; J gene: TRBJ2-1
CDR3 DNA: TGCAGTGCTATCGAGGTCGAGCAGTACTTC; CDR3 protein: CSAIEVEQYF; clone size: .; V gene: TRBV20-1; D gene: .; J gene: TRBJ2-7
CDR3 DNA: TGTGCCAGCTCACCAGCAGATACGCAGTATTTT; CDR3 protein: CASSPADTQYF; clone size: .; V gene: TRBV18; D gene: .; J gene: TRBJ2-3
CDR3 DNA: TGTGCCAGCAGCCAAGGGGTCAACGAAAACATTCAGTACTTC; CDR3 protein: CASSQGVNENIQYF; clone size: .; V gene: TRBV4-2; D gene: .; J gene: TRBJ2-4
CDR3 DNA: TGTGCCAGCAGCCCGGACATTAACTATGGCTACACCTTC; CDR3 protein: CASSPDINYGYTF; clone size: few; V gene: TRBV5-4; D gene: .; J gene: TRBJ1-2